Listed below are T cell receptor beta chains from one sample, sequenced in a study of Ad26.COV2.S vaccination and SARS-CoV-2 variants. Libraries were prepared by immunoSEQ multiplex PCR; TCRdb keeps only in-frame clonotypes and omits some of them. The table shows about 480,000 clones, with 87% occurring only once. The sequencing used peripheral blood, collected in a trial of Ad26.COV2.S vaccine versus placebo. The receptors were gathered from a person between 18 and 65 years old who received the Ad26.COV2.S COVID-19 vaccine or a placebo. Each CDR3 is given with its conserved first and last residue. Each record gives: V gene, clone size, J gene, D gene, CDR3 protein, CDR3 DNA. The D gene is left open where the match is weak. Clone size is stated in some rows and not others, as once, few, many or a class when expanded.

V: TRBV3-1/TRBV3-2
size: -
J: TRBJ2-1
D: -
CDR3: CASSQDQNRAEQFF
DNA: TGTGCCAGCAGCCAGGACCAGAACCGGGCCGAGCAGTTCTTC

V: TRBV7-9
size: once
J: TRBJ2-1
D: -
CDR3: CASSPPDWRGGNEQFF
DNA: TGTGCCAGCAGCCCCCCCGATTGGAGGGGCGGTAATGAGCAGTTCTTC

V: TRBV14
size: few
J: TRBJ1-1
D: -
CDR3: CASSPTRGPNTEAFF
DNA: TGTGCCAGCAGCCCTACGCGTGGGCCTAACACTGAAGCTTTCTTT

V: TRBV4-2
size: once
J: TRBJ1-6
D: -
CDR3: CASREIPGSPLHF
DNA: TGTGCCAGCAGGGAGATTCCAGGTTCACCCCTCCACTTT

V: TRBV25-1
size: few
J: TRBJ2-2
D: TRBD1
CDR3: CASSAGTGNTGELFF
DNA: TGTGCCAGCAGCGCCGGGACAGGGAACACCGGGGAGCTGTTTTTT

V: TRBV5-6
size: few
J: TRBJ2-1
D: -
CDR3: CASSFFDSYNEQFF
DNA: TGTGCCAGCAGCTTTTTCGACAGCTACAATGAGCAGTTCTTC

V: TRBV6-2/TRBV6-3
size: once
J: TRBJ2-3
D: -
CDR3: CASSYFGGTSTDTQYF
DNA: TGTGCCAGCAGTTACTTTGGCGGAACTAGCACAGATACGCAGTATTTT

V: TRBV29-1
size: -
J: TRBJ2-1
D: TRBD1
CDR3: CSVAGDRGPNNEQFF
DNA: TGCAGCGTTGCGGGGGACAGGGGGCCGAACAATGAGCAGTTCTTC

V: TRBV7-2
size: -
J: TRBJ2-3
D: -
CDR3: CASRSVRSYTDTQYF
DNA: TGTGCCAGCAGATCAGTCCGGTCCTACACAGATACGCAGTATTTT

V: TRBV19
size: -
J: TRBJ1-1
D: -
CDR3: CASSPFGTQNTEAFF
DNA: TGTGCCAGTAGCCCTTTCGGGACACAGAACACTGAAGCTTTCTTT

V: TRBV13
size: -
J: TRBJ2-7
D: TRBD2
CDR3: CASSSGWTSGRVLPYEQYF
DNA: TGTGCCAGCAGCTCCGGCTGGACTAGCGGGAGGGTCCTACCCTACGAGCAGTACTTC

V: TRBV9
size: once
J: TRBJ2-7
D: -
CDR3: CASSVGATAYEQYF
DNA: TGTGCCAGCAGCGTAGGAGCGACAGCCTACGAGCAGTACTTC

V: TRBV19
size: once
J: TRBJ2-7
D: TRBD1
CDR3: CASSATSRTGLHYEQYF
DNA: TGTGCCAGTAGTGCCACGTCTCGGACAGGGCTACACTACGAGCAGTACTTC

V: TRBV20-1
size: -
J: TRBJ2-7
D: -
CDR3: CSASRLGREQYF
DNA: TGCAGTGCTAGTAGGTTAGGACGGGAGCAGTACTTC

V: TRBV5-1
size: -
J: TRBJ2-5
D: -
CDR3: CASSPNRASANQETQYF
DNA: TGCGCCAGCAGCCCAAACAGGGCTAGCGCTAACCAAGAGACCCAGTACTTC

V: TRBV28
size: -
J: TRBJ1-1
D: -
CDR3: CASSLSLGPGENTEAFF
DNA: TGTGCCAGCAGTTTATCTTTGGGGCCGGGGGAGAACACTGAAGCTTTCTTT

V: TRBV24-1
size: -
J: TRBJ2-5
D: -
CDR3: CATSDQGLSFQETQYF
DNA: TGTGCCACCAGTGATCAGGGTTTGTCCTTCCAAGAGACCCAGTACTTC

V: TRBV7-2
size: few
J: TRBJ1-6
D: -
CDR3: CASSLEAKNSPLHF
DNA: TGTGCCAGCAGCTTAGAGGCTAAAAATTCACCCCTCCACTTT

V: TRBV7-3
size: -
J: TRBJ2-3
D: TRBD2
CDR3: CASSSISGRARADTQYF
DNA: TGTGCCAGCAGCTCCATTAGCGGGAGGGCTCGTGCAGATACGCAGTATTTT

V: TRBV5-1
size: -
J: TRBJ1-1
D: TRBD1
CDR3: CASSLAGTGVTEAFF
DNA: TGCGCCAGCAGCTTGGCGGGGACAGGGGTCACTGAAGCTTTCTTT

V: TRBV28
size: -
J: TRBJ2-6
D: -
CDR3: CASHSGPSSGANVLTF
DNA: TGTGCCAGCCACTCAGGGCCCTCCTCTGGGGCCAACGTCCTGACTTTC

V: TRBV28
size: -
J: TRBJ2-3
D: TRBD1
CDR3: CASSLLGTGGTDTQYF
DNA: TGTGCCAGCAGTTTATTAGGGACAGGGGGCACAGATACGCAGTATTTT

V: TRBV30
size: -
J: TRBJ2-2
D: -
CDR3: CAWSVRALTPGELFF
DNA: TGTGCCTGGAGTGTACGAGCCTTAACACCCGGGGAGCTGTTTTTT

V: TRBV4-3
size: -
J: TRBJ1-1
D: -
CDR3: CASSQEAQGSTEAFF
DNA: TGCGCCAGCAGCCAAGAGGCACAGGGCAGCACTGAAGCTTTCTTT

V: TRBV12-3/TRBV12-4
size: -
J: TRBJ2-7
D: -
CDR3: CASREGRYEQYF
DNA: TGTGCCAGCAGGGAGGGGCGTTACGAGCAGTACTTC

V: TRBV4-1
size: -
J: TRBJ1-1
D: TRBD1
CDR3: CASSRTGGWAEAFF
DNA: TGCGCCAGCAGCCGGACAGGGGGCTGGGCTGAAGCTTTCTTT

V: TRBV20-1
size: -
J: TRBJ1-5
D: -
CDR3: CSASSGADQPQHF
DNA: TGCAGTGCTAGTTCAGGGGCGGACCAGCCCCAGCATTTT

V: TRBV2
size: -
J: TRBJ2-4
D: TRBD1
CDR3: CASSGTGTSNIQYF
DNA: TGTGCCAGCAGTGGGACAGGGACTTCGAACATTCAGTACTTC

V: TRBV11-3
size: -
J: TRBJ2-1
D: -
CDR3: CASSLGGSLGNEQFF
DNA: TGTGCCAGCAGCTTAGGGGGCTCCCTGGGCAATGAGCAGTTCTTC

V: TRBV7-9
size: -
J: TRBJ1-2
D: -
CDR3: CASSLADGYTF
DNA: TGTGCCAGCAGCTTAGCGGATGGCTACACCTTC

V: TRBV7-3
size: -
J: TRBJ2-1
D: -
CDR3: CASSRLGKDNEQFF
DNA: TGTGCCAGCAGCCGACTTGGAAAGGACAATGAGCAGTTCTTC

V: TRBV6-6
size: -
J: TRBJ2-1
D: TRBD1
CDR3: CASSYGGQGYNEQFF
DNA: TGTGCCAGCAGTTACGGGGGACAGGGGTACAATGAGCAGTTCTTC

V: TRBV3-1/TRBV3-2
size: -
J: TRBJ2-7
D: TRBD2
CDR3: CASSQAVSGNEQYF
DNA: TGTGCCAGCAGCCAAGCGGTAAGCGGGAACGAGCAGTACTTC

V: TRBV6-1
size: -
J: TRBJ1-5
D: -
CDR3: CASSEAIHSGASWQPQHF
DNA: TGTGCCAGCAGTGAAGCGATTCATTCAGGGGCTTCTTGGCAGCCCCAGCATTTT

V: TRBV11-2
size: once
J: TRBJ2-7
D: -
CDR3: CASSLDRDTGLYSYEQYF
DNA: TGTGCCAGCAGCTTAGATCGCGATACAGGTCTCTACTCCTACGAGCAGTACTTC

V: TRBV7-9
size: -
J: TRBJ2-5
D: TRBD2
CDR3: CASSLGAGTRETQYF
DNA: TGTGCCAGCAGCTTAGGGGCCGGGACTAGAGAGACCCAGTACTTC

V: TRBV12-3/TRBV12-4
size: -
J: TRBJ2-2
D: -
CDR3: CASSLSHTGELFF
DNA: TGTGCCAGCAGTTTATCGCACACCGGGGAGCTGTTTTTT

V: TRBV15
size: -
J: TRBJ2-7
D: TRBD1
CDR3: CATSIDRGPYEQYF
DNA: TGTGCCACCAGCATCGACAGGGGGCCGTACGAGCAGTACTTC

V: TRBV7-3
size: -
J: TRBJ2-1
D: TRBD2
CDR3: CASSLTGTSGHNEQFF
DNA: TGTGCCAGCAGCTTAACTGGGACTAGCGGCCACAATGAGCAGTTCTTC

V: TRBV5-6
size: -
J: TRBJ2-2
D: TRBD1
CDR3: CASSFGQGMVGELFF
DNA: TGTGCCAGCAGCTTCGGACAGGGTATGGTCGGGGAGCTGTTTTTT

V: TRBV28
size: -
J: TRBJ1-2
D: -
CDR3: CASSPIDRIQYGYTF
DNA: TGTGCCAGCAGCCCTATAGACAGGATCCAATATGGCTACACCTTC

V: TRBV4-1
size: once
J: TRBJ2-3
D: TRBD2
CDR3: CASSQGGSGRSWGGTQYF
DNA: TGCGCCAGCAGCCAAGGAGGCAGCGGGAGGTCCTGGGGGGGTACGCAGTATTTT

V: TRBV10-3
size: -
J: TRBJ1-3
D: -
CDR3: CAISAITANTIYF
DNA: TGTGCCATCAGCGCTATCACAGCAAACACCATATATTTT

V: TRBV7-3
size: -
J: TRBJ2-1
D: TRBD2
CDR3: CASSLRGGLAGGPQFF
DNA: TGTGCCAGCAGCTTAAGGGGGGGACTAGCGGGAGGGCCGCAGTTCTTC

V: TRBV28
size: -
J: TRBJ1-5
D: TRBD1
CDR3: CASSLPAGAGGKVNQPQHF
DNA: TGTGCCAGCAGTTTACCGGCCGGGGCAGGGGGAAAGGTAAATCAGCCCCAGCATTTT

V: TRBV27
size: -
J: TRBJ1-6
D: -
CDR3: CASRNRGASYNSPLHF
DNA: TGTGCCAGCCGGAATAGGGGAGCATCCTATAATTCACCCCTCCACTTT